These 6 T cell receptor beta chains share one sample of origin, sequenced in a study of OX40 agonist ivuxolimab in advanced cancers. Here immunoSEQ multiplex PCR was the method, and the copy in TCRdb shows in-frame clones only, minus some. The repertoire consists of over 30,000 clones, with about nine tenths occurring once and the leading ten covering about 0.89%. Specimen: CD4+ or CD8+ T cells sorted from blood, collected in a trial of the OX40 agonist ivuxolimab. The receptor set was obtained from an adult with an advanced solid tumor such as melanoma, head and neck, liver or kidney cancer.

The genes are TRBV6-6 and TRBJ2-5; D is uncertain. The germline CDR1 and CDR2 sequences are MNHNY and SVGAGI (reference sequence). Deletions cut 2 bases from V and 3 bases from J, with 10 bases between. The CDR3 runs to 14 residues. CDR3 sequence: CASSYARPKETQYF. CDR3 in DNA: TGTGCCAGCAGTTACGCCCGACCGAAAGAGACCCAGTACTTC.

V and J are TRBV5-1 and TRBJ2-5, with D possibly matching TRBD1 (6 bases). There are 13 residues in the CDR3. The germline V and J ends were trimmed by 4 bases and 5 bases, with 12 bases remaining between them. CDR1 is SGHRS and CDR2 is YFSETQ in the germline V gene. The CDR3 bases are TGCGCCAGCAGCACACAGGGCGGCGAGACCCAGTACTTC. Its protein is CASSTQGGETQYF.

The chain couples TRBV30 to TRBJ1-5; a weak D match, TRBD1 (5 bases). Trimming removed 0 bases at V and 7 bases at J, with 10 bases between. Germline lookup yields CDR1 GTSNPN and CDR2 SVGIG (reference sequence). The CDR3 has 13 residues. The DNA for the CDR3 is TGTGCCTGGAGTGTACGAGGGGTCCAGCCCCAGCATTTT. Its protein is CAWSVRGVQPQHF.

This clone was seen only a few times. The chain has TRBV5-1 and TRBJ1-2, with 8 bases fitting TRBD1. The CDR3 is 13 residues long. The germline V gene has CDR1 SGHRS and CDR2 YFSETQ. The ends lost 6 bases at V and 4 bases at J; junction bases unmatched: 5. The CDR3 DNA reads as TGCGCCAGCAACTCGGGGACAGGCTATGGCTACACCTTC. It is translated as CASNSGTGYGYTF.

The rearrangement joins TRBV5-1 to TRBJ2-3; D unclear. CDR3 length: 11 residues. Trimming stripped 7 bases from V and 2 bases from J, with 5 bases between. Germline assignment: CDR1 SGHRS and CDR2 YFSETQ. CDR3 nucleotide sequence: TGCGCCAGCCTTAACACAGATACGCAGTATTTT. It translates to CASLNTDTQYF.

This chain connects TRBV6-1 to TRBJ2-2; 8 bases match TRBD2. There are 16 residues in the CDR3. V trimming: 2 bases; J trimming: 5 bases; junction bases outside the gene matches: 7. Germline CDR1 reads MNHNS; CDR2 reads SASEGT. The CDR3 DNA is TGTGCCAGCAGTGAAAGGTCCGGGGGGGGAACCGGGGAGCTGTTTTTT. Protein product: CASSERSGGGTGELFF.